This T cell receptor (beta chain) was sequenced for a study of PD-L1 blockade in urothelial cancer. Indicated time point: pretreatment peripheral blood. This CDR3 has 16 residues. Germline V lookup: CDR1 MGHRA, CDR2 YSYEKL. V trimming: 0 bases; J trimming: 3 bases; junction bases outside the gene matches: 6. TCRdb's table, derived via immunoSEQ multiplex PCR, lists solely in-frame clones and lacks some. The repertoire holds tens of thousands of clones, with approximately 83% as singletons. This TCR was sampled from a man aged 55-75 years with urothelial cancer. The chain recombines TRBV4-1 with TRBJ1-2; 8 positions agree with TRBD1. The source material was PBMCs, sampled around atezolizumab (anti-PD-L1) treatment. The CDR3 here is CASSQEPRGQYYGYTF. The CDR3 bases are TGCGCCAGCAGCCAAGAACCCAGGGGGCAATACTATGGCTACACCTTC.